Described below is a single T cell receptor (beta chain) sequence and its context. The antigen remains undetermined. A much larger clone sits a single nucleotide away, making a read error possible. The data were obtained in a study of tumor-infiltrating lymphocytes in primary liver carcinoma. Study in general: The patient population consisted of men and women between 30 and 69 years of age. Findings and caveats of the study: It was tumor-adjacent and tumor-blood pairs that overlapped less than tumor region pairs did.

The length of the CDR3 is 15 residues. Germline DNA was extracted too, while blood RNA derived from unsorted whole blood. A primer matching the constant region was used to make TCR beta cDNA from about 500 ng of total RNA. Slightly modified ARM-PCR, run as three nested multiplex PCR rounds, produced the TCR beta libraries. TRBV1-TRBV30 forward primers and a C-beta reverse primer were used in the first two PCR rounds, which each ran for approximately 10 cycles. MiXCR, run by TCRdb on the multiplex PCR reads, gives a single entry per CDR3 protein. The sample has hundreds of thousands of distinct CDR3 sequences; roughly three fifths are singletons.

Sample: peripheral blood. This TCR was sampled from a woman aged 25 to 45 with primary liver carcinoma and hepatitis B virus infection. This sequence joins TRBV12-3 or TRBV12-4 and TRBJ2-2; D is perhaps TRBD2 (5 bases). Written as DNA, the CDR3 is TGTGCCAGCAGTTCGTCGGACCGCGCGGCCGGGAAGCTGTTTTTT. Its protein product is CASSSSDRAAGKLFF.